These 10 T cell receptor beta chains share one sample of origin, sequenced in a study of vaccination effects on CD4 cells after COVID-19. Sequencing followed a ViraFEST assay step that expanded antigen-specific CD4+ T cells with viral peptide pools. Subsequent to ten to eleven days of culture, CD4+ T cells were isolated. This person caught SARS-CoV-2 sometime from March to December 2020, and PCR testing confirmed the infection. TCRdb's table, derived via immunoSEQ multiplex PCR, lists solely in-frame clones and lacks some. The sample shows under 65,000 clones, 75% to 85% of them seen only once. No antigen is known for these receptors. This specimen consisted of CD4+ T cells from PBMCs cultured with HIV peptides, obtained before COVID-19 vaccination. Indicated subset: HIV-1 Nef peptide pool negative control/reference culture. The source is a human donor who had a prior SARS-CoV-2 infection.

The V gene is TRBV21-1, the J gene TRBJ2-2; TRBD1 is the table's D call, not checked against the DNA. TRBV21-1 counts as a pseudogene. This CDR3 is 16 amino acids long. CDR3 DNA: TGTGCCAGCAGCAAAGGTAGGGGGCTGGACACCGGGGAGCTGTTTTTT. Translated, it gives CASSKGRGLDTGELFF.

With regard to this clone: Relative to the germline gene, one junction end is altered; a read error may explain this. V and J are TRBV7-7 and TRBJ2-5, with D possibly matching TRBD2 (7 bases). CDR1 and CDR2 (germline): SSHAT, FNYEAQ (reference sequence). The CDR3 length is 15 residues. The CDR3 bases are TGTGCTAGCAGCCCCCGGGGGGCGGCCCAAGAGACCCAGTACTTC. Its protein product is CASSPRGAAQETQYF. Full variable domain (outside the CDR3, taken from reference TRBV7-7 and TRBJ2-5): GAGVSQSPRYKVTKRGQDVTLRCDPISSHATLYWYQQALGQGPEFLTYFNYEAQPDKSGLPSDRFSAERPEGSISTLTIQRTEQRDSAMYRCASSPRGAAQETQYFGPGTRLLVL.

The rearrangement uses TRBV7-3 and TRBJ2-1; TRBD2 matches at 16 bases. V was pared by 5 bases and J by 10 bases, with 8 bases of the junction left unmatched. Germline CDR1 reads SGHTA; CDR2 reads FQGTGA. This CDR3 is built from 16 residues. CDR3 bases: TGTGCCAGCAGCACGGGACTAGCGGGGGGGGCCAGCGAGCAGTTCTTC. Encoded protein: CASSTGLAGGASEQFF.

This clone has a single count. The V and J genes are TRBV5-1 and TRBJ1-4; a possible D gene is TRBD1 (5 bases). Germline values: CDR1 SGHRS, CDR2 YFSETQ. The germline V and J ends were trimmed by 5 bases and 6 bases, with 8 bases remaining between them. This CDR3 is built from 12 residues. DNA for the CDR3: TGCGCCAGCAGTCGAGGGGATGAAAAACTGTTTTTT. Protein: CASSRGDEKLFF.

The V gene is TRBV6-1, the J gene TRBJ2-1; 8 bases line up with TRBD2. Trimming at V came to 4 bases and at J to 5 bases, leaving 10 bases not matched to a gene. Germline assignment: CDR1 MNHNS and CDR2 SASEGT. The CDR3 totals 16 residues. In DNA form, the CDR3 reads TGTGCCAGCAGTGTCCTTGGCGGGGGGCTCGACAATGAGCAGTTCTTC. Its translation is CASSVLGGGLDNEQFF.

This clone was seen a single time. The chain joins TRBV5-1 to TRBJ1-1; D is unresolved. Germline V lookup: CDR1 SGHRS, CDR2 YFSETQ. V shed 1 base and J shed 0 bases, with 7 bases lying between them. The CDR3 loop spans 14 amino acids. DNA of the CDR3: TGCGCCAGCAGCTTGTTCGGTATGAACACTGAAGCTTTCTTT. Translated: CASSLFGMNTEAFF.

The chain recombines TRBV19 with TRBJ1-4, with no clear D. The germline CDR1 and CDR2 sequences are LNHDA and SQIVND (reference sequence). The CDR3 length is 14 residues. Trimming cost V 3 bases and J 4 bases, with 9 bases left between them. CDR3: CASSMVAVNEKLFF. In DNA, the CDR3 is TGTGCCAGTAGTATGGTGGCAGTTAATGAAAAACTGTTTTTT.

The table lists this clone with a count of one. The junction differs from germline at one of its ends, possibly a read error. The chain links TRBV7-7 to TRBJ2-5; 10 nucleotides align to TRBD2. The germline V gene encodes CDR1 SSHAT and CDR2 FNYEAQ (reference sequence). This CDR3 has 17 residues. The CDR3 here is CASSLEVSGRTWWPQYF. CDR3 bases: TGTGCTAGCAGCTTAGAGGTTAGCGGGAGGACCTGGTGGCCCCAGTACTTC.

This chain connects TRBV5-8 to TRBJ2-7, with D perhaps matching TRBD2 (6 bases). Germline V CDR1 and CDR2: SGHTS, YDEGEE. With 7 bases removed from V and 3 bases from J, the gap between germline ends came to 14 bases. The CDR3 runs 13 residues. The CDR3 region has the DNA TGTGCCAGCTCCGCGGGGAGAGTCTACGAGCAGTACTTC. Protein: CASSAGRVYEQYF.

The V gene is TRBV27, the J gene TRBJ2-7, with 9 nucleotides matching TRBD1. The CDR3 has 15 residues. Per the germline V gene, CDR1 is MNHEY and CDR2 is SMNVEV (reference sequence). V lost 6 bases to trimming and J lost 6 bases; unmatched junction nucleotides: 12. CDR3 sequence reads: CASSKGDRDPGEQYF. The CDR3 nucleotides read TGTGCCAGCAGCAAAGGGGACAGGGATCCGGGCGAGCAGTACTTC.